This TCR beta chain was captured by sequencing in a study of blood T cell repertoires in COVID-19. Study at large: Sites across the United States, Italy and Spain contributed samples from acute and convalescent COVID-19. The analysed material was cDNA or gDNA that came from T cells, B-cell-depleted T cells, or PBMCs.

Germline CDR1 reads GTSNPN; CDR2 reads SVGIG (reference sequence). The CDR3 has 12 residues. V was clipped by 8 bases and J by 7 bases, with 17 bases between them. In the authors' methods: The authors estimated nucleated cell counts from reference gene primer amplification. Sequenced by immunoSEQ multiplex PCR; TCRdb stores in-frame clones only, minus some. That table furnishes V, J and clone size, whereas the DNA furnished D and trimming. The sample lists around 230,000 clones, about 80% occurring once. V is TRBV30 and J is TRBJ1-2; unclear D gene. The source of this sequence is a woman aged 40 to 49 with active or convalescent COVID-19. What was sequenced was peripheral blood. CDR3 residues: CAGFQEVFGYTF. Written as DNA, the CDR3 is TGTGCCGGGTTTCAAGAGGTCTTTGGCTACACCTTC. The full variable domain, rest sourced from reference TRBV30 and TRBJ1-2, is SQTIHQWPATLVQPVGSPLSLECTVEGTSNPNLYWYRQAAGRGLQLLFYSVGIGQISSEVPQNLSASRPQDRQFILSSKKLLLSDSGFYLCAGFQEVFGYTFGSGTRLTVV.